The clone carrying this T cell receptor (beta chain) was counted many times. Its matching antigen is unknown. The record originates from a study of CD8 T cells in ankylosing spondylitis. Study-level points and caveats: The study looked at matched synovial fluid samples from ankylosing spondylitis patients. Disease-linked clones were reported to be significantly enriched there. Prior work had noted some motif variants in reactive arthritis blood and synovial fluid. Those disease-linked clones were CD8+; they were also relatively rare in peripheral blood.

TCRdb used MiXCR to reprocess the 5' RACE reads, holding one entry per CDR3 protein. The sample carries around 210,000 distinct CDR3 sequences, roughly 8.2% recorded once. This sequence originates from a female donor with ankylosing spondylitis or in good health (not recorded which). Sequences were obtained from blood, either unsorted or a sorted T cell fraction (not recorded which).

The DNA of the CDR3 is TGTGCCAGCAGCTCGCAGGGACTAGCGGGAGGTTCCTACGAGCAGTACTTC. Protein: CASSSQGLAGGSYEQYF. V and J are TRBV7-9 and TRBJ2-7; TRBD2 matches at 15 bases. The CDR3 is 17 residues long. The V gene's germline CDR1 is SEHNR and CDR2 FQNEAQ (reference sequence). V dropped 4 bases and J dropped 1; count of bases not matched to a gene: 5.